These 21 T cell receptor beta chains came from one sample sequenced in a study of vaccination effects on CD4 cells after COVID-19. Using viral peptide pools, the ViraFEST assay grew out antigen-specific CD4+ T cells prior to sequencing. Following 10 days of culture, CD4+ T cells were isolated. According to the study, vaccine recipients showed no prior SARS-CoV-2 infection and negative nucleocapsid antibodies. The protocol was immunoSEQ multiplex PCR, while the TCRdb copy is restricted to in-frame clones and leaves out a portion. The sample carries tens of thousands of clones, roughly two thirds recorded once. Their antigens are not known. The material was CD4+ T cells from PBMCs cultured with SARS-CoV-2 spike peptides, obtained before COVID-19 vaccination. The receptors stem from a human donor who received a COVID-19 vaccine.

This CDR3 is CASSIWASHSDTQYF. The CDR3, as DNA: TGTGCCAGTAGTATCTGGGCTAGTCACTCAGATACGCAGTATTTT. This chain links TRBV19 with TRBJ2-3, with D unresolved. The CDR3 runs to 15 residues. The ends were cut back, 3 bases at V and 4 bases at J, with 14 bases in the middle. CDR1 and CDR2 (germline): LNHDA, SQIVND (reference sequence). Full variable domain (remainder filled in from reference TRBV19 and TRBJ2-3): DGGITQSPKYLFRKEGQNVTLSCEQNLNHDAMYWYRQDPGQGLRLIYYSQIVNDFQKGDIAEGYSVSREKKESFPLTVTSAQKNPTAFYLCASSIWASHSDTQYFGPGTRLTVL.

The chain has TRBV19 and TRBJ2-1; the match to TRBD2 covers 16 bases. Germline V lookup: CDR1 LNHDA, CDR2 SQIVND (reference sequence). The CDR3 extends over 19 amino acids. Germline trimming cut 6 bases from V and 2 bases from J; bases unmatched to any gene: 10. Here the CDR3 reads CASSSGTSGRGGAYNEQFF. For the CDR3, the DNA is TGTGCCAGTAGCAGCGGGACTAGCGGGAGGGGGGGCGCCTACAATGAGCAGTTCTTC.

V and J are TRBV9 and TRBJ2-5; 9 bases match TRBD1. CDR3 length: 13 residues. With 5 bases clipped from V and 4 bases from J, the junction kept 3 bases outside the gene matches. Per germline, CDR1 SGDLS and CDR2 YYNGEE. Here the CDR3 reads CASSSTGGETQYF. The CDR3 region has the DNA TGTGCCAGCAGTTCGACAGGGGGAGAGACCCAGTACTTC.

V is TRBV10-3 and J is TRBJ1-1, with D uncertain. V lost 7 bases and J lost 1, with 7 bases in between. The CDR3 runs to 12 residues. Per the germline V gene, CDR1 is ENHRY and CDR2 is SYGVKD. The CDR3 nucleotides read TGTGCCATCACCCGGGGGAACACTGAAGCTTTCTTT. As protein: CAITRGNTEAFF.

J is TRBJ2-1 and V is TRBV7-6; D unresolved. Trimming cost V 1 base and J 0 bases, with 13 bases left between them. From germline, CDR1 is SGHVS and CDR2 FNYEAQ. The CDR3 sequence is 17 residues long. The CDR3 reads CASSLEDTRASYNEQFF. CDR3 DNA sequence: TGTGCCAGCAGCTTAGAAGACACCCGAGCCTCCTACAATGAGCAGTTCTTC.

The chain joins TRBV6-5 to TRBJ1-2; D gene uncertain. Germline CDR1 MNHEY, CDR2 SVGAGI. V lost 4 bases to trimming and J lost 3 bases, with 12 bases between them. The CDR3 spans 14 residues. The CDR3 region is CASSSSEGYYGYTF. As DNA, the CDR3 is TGTGCCAGCAGTTCCTCAGAAGGATACTATGGCTACACCTTC.

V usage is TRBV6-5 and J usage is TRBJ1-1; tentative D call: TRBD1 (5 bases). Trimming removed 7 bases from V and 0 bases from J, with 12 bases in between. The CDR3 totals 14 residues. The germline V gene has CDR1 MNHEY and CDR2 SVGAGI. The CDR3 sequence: CASTSPGMNTEAFF. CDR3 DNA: TGTGCCAGCACTTCCCCAGGGATGAACACTGAAGCTTTCTTT.

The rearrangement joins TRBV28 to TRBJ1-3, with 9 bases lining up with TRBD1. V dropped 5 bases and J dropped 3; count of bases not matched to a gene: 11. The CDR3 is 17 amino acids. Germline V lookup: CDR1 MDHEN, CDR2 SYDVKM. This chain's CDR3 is CASSPSPGTGYGNTIYF. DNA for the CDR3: TGTGCCAGCAGTCCCAGTCCCGGGACAGGGTATGGAAACACCATATATTTT.

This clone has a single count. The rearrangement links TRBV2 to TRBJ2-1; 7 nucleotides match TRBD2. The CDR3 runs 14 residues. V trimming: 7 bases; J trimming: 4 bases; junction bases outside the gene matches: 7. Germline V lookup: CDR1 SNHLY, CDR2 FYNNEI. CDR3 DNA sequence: TGTGCCAGCAATGGACTAGGGCCTTACAATGAGCAGTTCTTC. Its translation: CASNGLGPYNEQFF.

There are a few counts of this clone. CDR3 DNA sequence: TGTGCCAGCAGTAAAGGACAGACTGAAGCTTTCTTT. The encoded protein is CASSKGQTEAFF. This sequence joins TRBV6-6 and TRBJ1-1; tentatively, D is TRBD1 (6 bases). The CDR3 covers 12 residues. Germline V CDR1 and CDR2: MNHNY, SVGAGI (reference sequence). V lost 5 bases and J 5 bases, leaving 9 bases between the germline ends.

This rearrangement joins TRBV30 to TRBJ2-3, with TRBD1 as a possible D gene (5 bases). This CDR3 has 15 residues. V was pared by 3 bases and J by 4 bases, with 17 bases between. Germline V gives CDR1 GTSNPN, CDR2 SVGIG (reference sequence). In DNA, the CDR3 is TGTGCCTGGAGCCCTACAGACGTAGGGGCAGATACGCAGTATTTT. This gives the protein CAWSPTDVGADTQYF.

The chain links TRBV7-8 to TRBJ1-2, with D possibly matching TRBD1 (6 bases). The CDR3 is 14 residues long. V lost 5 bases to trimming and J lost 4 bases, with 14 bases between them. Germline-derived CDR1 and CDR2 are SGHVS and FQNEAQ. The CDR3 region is CASSLTGVPYGYTF. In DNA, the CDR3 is TGTGCCAGCAGCCTGACAGGAGTACCCTATGGCTACACCTTC.

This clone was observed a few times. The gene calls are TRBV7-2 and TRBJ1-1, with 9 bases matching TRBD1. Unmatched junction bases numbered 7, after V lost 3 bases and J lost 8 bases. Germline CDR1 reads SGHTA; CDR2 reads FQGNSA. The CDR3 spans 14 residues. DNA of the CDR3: TGTGCCAGCAGCTTCCGGCCCGGGACAGGGGAAGCTTTCTTT. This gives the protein CASSFRPGTGEAFF. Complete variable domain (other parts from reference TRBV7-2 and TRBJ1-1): GAGVSQSPSNKVTEKGKDVELRCDPISGHTALYWYRQSLGQGLEFLIYFQGNSAPDKSGLPSDRFSAERTGGSVSTLTIQRTQQEDSAVYLCASSFRPGTGEAFFGQGTRLTVV.

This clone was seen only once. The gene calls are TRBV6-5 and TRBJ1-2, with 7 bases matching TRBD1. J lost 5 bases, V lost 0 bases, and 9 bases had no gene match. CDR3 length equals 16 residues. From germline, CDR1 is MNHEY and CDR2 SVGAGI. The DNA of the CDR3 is TGTGCCAGCAGTTACTCTACGACAGGGAGGGGGTATGGCTACACCTTC. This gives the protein CASSYSTTGRGYGYTF.

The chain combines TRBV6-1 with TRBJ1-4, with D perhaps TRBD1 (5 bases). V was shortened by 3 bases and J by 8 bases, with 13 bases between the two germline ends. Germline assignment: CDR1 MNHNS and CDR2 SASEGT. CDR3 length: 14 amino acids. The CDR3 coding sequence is TGTGCCAGCAGTGAGGGCAGGGCGGGGGAAAAACTGTTTTTT. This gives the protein CASSEGRAGEKLFF.

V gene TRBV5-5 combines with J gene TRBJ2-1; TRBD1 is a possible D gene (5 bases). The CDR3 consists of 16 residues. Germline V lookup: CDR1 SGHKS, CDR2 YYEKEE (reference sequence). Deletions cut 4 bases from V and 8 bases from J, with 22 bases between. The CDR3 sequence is CASSATGRWLLDEQFF. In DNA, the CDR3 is TGTGCCAGCAGCGCTACAGGCCGGTGGCTGTTGGATGAGCAGTTCTTC.

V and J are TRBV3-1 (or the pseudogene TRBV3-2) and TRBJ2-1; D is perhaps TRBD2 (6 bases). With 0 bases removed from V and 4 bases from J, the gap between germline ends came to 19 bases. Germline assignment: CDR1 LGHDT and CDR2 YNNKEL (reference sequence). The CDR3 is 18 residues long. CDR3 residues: CASSQDFKGDFPYNEQFF. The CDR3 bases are TGTGCCAGCAGCCAAGATTTTAAAGGGGACTTCCCATACAATGAGCAGTTCTTC.

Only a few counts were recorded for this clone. CDR3 sequence (DNA): TGTGCCAGCAGCTTACCAGTCCTGGGCTACACCTTC. It yields the protein CASSLPVLGYTF. This chain uses TRBV7-9 with TRBJ1-2; D call uncertain. V lost 2 bases and J 8 bases, leaving 9 bases between the germline ends. The CDR3 has 12 amino acids. The germline gives CDR1 SEHNR, CDR2 FQNEAQ (reference sequence).

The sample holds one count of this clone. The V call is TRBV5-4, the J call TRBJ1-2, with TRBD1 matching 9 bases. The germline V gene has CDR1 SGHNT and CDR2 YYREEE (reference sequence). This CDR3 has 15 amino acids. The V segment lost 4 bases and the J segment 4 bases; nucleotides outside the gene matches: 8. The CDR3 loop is CASSAGQGGRYGYTF. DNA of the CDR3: TGTGCCAGCAGCGCGGGACAGGGCGGGCGCTATGGCTACACCTTC.

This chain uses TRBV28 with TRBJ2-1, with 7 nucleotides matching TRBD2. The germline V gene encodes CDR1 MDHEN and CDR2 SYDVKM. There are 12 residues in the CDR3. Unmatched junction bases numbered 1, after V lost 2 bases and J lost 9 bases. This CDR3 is CASSLGGGEQFF. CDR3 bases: TGTGCCAGCAGTTTAGGGGGGGGTGAGCAGTTCTTC. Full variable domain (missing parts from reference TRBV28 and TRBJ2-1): DVKVTQSSRYLVKRTGEKVFLECVQDMDHENMFWYRQDPGLGLRLIYFSYDVKMKEKGDIPEGYSVSREKKERFSLILESASTNQTSMYLCASSLGGGEQFFGPGTRLTVL.

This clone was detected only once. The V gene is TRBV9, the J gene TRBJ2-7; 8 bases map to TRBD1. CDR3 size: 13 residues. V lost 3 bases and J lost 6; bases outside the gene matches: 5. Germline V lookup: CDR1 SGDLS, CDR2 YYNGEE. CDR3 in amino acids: CASSATDRGEQYF. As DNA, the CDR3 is TGTGCCAGCAGCGCTACTGACAGGGGCGAGCAGTACTTC.